Listed below are T cell receptor beta chains from one sample, sequenced in a study of long-term antiretroviral therapy in people with HIV. Assay used: immunoSEQ multiplex PCR; TCRdb lists only in-frame clones, some missing. The top ten hold roughly 20% of the sample, which has approximately 12,000 clones, about 80% seen once. The specimen was unsorted PBMCs, collected just over 8 years after starting antiretroviral therapy. All receptors derive from a man aged 45-65 years with HIV. CDR3s include the opening cysteine and the closing phenylalanine or tryptophan. D genes are given only for firm matches. Clone size is given for some rows only: seen once, a few or many times, or a class if the clone is expanded.

cdr3_nt	cdr3_aa	j_call	clone_size	v_call	d_call
TGTGCCAGTAGTATAACTGGGCAGAACACTGAAGCTTTCTTT	CASSITGQNTEAFF	TRBJ1-1	-	TRBV19	-
TGTGCCAGCAGTTTAAACCCTACCTACGAGCAGTACTTC	CASSLNPTYEQYF	TRBJ2-7	-	TRBV27	-
TGTGCCAGCAGTGAGATCACAGGGGAGCTTGAAGCTTTCTTT	CASSEITGELEAFF	TRBJ1-1	-	TRBV2	TRBD1
TGTGCCAGCAGCGTGGACAGGGTGAACACTGAAGCTTTCTTT	CASSVDRVNTEAFF	TRBJ1-1	-	TRBV9	TRBD1
TGTGCCCTGGAGACGGAGACTAGGCGCAACAATGAGCAGTTCTTC	CALETETRRNNEQFF	TRBJ2-1	few	TRBV30	-
TGTGCCAGCAGTTTATCCCTCTCCTACGAGCAGTACTTC	CASSLSLSYEQYF	TRBJ2-7	-	TRBV27	-
TGTGCCAGCGCCAGCAGTTCTAGGTTTTTT	CASASSSRFF	TRBJ2-2	-	TRBV27	-
TGTGCCAGCAGCCCCGACAGCCTGAACACTGAAGCTTTCTTT	CASSPDSLNTEAFF	TRBJ1-1	-	TRBV6-5	-
TGTGCCAGCAGCTTAATGAGCGGCTACGAGCAGTACTTC	CASSLMSGYEQYF	TRBJ2-7	-	TRBV7-2	-
TGTGCCAGCAGCCCGTCCTCCTACGAGCAGTACTTC	CASSPSSYEQYF	TRBJ2-7	-	TRBV7-8	-